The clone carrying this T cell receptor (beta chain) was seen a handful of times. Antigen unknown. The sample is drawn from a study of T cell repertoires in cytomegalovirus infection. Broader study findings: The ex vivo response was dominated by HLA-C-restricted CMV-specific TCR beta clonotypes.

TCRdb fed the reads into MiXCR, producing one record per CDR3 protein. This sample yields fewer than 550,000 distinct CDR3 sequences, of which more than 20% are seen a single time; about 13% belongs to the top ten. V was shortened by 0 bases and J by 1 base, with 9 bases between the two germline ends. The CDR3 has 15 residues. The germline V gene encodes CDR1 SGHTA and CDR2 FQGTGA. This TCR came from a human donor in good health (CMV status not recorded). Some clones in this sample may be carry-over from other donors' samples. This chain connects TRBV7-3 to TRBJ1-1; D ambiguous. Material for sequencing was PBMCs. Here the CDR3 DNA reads TGTGCCAGCAGCTTAACCTCCGCCGGGAACACTGAAGCTTTCTTT. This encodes CASSLTSAGNTEAFF.